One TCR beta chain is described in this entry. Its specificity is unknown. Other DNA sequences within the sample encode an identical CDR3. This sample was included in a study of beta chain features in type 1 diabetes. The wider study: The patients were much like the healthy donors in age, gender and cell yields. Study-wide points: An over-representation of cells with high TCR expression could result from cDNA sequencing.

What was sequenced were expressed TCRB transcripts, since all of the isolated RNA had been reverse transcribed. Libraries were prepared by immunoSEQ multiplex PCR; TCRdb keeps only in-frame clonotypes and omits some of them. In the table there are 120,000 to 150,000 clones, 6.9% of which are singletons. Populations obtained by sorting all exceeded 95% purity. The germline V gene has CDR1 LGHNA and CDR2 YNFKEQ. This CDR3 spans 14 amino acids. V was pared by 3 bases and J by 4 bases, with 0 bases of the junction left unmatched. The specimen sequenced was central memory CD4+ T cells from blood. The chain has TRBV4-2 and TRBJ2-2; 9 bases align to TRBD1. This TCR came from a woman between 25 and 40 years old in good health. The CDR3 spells CASSQDRGTGELFF. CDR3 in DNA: TGTGCCAGCAGCCAGGACAGGGGCACCGGGGAGCTGTTTTTT.